Listed below are T cell receptor beta chains from one sample, sequenced in a study of molecular identifiers for immune sequencing clone quantification. A single record per CDR3 protein comes from TCRdb applying MiXCR to the PCR reads. Of about 330,000 distinct CDR3 sequences in the sample, roughly 24% were seen once. Sequenced material: naive CD8+ T cells from blood, with Jurkat cell RNA spiked in. Receptors originate from a human donor in good health. Some libraries in this study had Jurkat cell RNA spiked in. CDR3s include the opening cysteine and the closing phenylalanine or tryptophan. A D gene is named only where the DNA matches it firmly. Clone size is given for some rows only: seen once, a few or many times, or a class if the clone is expanded.

v_gene	j_gene	abundance	d_gene	CDR3aa	CDR3nt
TRBV4-3	TRBJ2-3	-	TRBD1	CASSQEWTGGRTDTQYF	TGCGCCAGCAGCCAAGAGTGGACAGGGGGCCGGACAGATACGCAGTATTTT
TRBV5-6	TRBJ2-7	many	-	CASSLGVMAYEQYF	TGTGCCAGCAGCTTGGGGGTCATGGCCTACGAGCAGTACTTC
TRBV29-1	TRBJ2-2	many	-	CSVVYRYTGELFF	TGCAGCGTTGTGTACAGATACACCGGGGAGCTGTTTTTT
TRBV4-2	TRBJ1-1	few	-	CASSQVGDMSNTEAFF	TGTGCCAGCAGCCAAGTTGGAGACATGTCGAACACTGAAGCTTTCTTT
TRBV20-1	TRBJ2-5	-	-	CSAKEETQYF	TGCAGTGCTAAAGAAGAGACCCAGTACTTC
TRBV3-1	TRBJ2-3	-	-	CASSRGDSYTDTQYF	TGTGCCAGCAGCCGCGGGGACTCATACACAGATACGCAGTATTTT
TRBV20-1	TRBJ1-6	-	-	CSARDRKESYNSPLHF	TGCAGTGCTAGAGATCGGAAGGAGTCCTATAATTCACCCCTCCACTTT
TRBV10-3	TRBJ2-3	many	TRBD1	CAIRDRTDTQYF	TGTGCCATCAGGGACAGGACAGATACGCAGTATTTT
TRBV19	TRBJ2-7	many	-	CASSMLGEQYF	TGTGCCAGTAGTATGCTCGGGGAGCAGTACTTC
TRBV4-1	TRBJ2-2	many	-	CASSRMGSYTGELFF	TGCGCCAGCAGCCGGATGGGGAGTTACACCGGGGAGCTGTTTTTT
TRBV4-3	TRBJ2-2	many	TRBD2	CASSQDSSSGATGELFF	TGCGCCAGCAGCCAAGATTCCTCCAGCGGGGCTACCGGGGAGCTGTTTTTT
TRBV2	TRBJ2-2	-	TRBD1	CARSRPEGGYTGELFF	TGTGCCCGCAGCCGCCCCGAAGGGGGCTACACCGGGGAGCTGTTTTTT
TRBV4-3	TRBJ1-1	few	-	CASSPTRQGGTEAFF	TGCGCCAGCAGCCCAACAAGGCAAGGGGGCACTGAAGCTTTCTTT
TRBV4-3	TRBJ2-7	many	-	CASSPRGTGNEQYF	TGCGCCAGCAGCCCCCGAGGGACGGGCAACGAGCAGTACTTC
TRBV7-9	TRBJ1-1	many	TRBD1	CASSLQGEGTEAFF	TGTGCCAGCAGCTTACAGGGGGAAGGTACTGAAGCTTTCTTT
TRBV7-9	TRBJ2-2	-	TRBD2	CASSSRLTSGKSGELFF	TGTGCCAGCAGCTCCCGACTGACTAGCGGGAAAAGCGGGGAGCTGTTTTTT
TRBV30	TRBJ2-7	many	TRBD1	CAWTGGGEQYF	TGTGCCTGGACAGGGGGCGGCGAGCAGTACTTC
TRBV11-2	TRBJ2-7	-	TRBD1	CASSLVGTADYEQYF	TGTGCCAGCAGCTTAGTCGGGACAGCCGACTACGAGCAGTACTTC
TRBV7-2	TRBJ2-1	-	TRBD2	CASSLGGSGSNNEQFF	TGTGCCAGCAGCTTAGGAGGTAGCGGGAGTAACAATGAGCAGTTCTTC
TRBV27	TRBJ1-2	many	-	CASSLLQGPRSGYTF	TGTGCCAGCAGCCTACTTCAGGGGCCCCGATCTGGCTACACCTTC
TRBV29-1	TRBJ2-1	-	-	CSVEDRGNEQFF	TGCAGCGTTGAAGATCGCGGCAATGAGCAGTTCTTC
TRBV12-2	TRBJ2-4	few	-	CASRLGTVTAKNIQYF	TGTGCAAGTCGCTTAGGAACTGTGACGGCCAAAAACATTCAGTACTTC
TRBV28	TRBJ2-4	many	-	CASSFRGLAKNIQYF	TGTGCCAGCAGTTTTAGGGGATTAGCCAAAAACATTCAGTACTTC
TRBV28	TRBJ1-4	many	-	CASTEEGGEKLFF	TGTGCCAGCACCGAGGAGGGGGGTGAAAAACTGTTTTTT
TRBV11-2	TRBJ1-1	-	-	CASSSSRLTNTEAFF	TGTGCCAGCAGCTCTTCCCGCCTCACGAACACTGAAGCTTTCTTT
TRBV7-9	TRBJ2-1	few	-	CASSLATGGYVLSNEQFF	TGTGCCAGCAGCTTAGCGACAGGAGGATATGTTTTGTCGAATGAGCAGTTCTTC
TRBV28	TRBJ2-7	many	TRBD2	CASSPRLAGVREQYF	TGTGCCAGCAGTCCCCGACTAGCGGGGGTGAGGGAGCAGTACTTC
TRBV6-5	TRBJ2-3	-	-	CASRPPGSTDTQYF	TGTGCCAGCAGACCCCCAGGGAGCACAGATACGCAGTATTTT
TRBV28	TRBJ2-7	-	-	CASSFPGPFSYEQYF	TGTGCCAGCAGTTTTCCAGGTCCGTTTTCCTACGAGCAGTACTTC
TRBV2	TRBJ2-5	-	-	CASSEAEGQLQETQYF	TGTGCCAGCAGTGAAGCGGAGGGACAACTCCAAGAGACCCAGTACTTC
TRBV7-2	TRBJ2-7	many	TRBD1	CASSSVGTGPYEQYF	TGTGCCAGCAGCTCCGTCGGGACAGGTCCCTACGAGCAGTACTTC
TRBV28	TRBJ1-1	many	TRBD1	CASSFRGRLNTEAFF	TGTGCCAGCAGTTTCAGGGGGCGGTTGAACACTGAAGCTTTCTTT
TRBV20-1	TRBJ2-7	-	-	CSATYWGKGQYF	TGCAGTGCCACCTACTGGGGGAAGGGGCAGTACTTC
TRBV27	TRBJ1-5	-	-	CASSLSTDYSNQPQHF	TGTGCCAGCAGTTTATCTACGGACTATAGCAATCAGCCCCAGCATTTT
TRBV29-1	TRBJ2-7	many	-	CSVAPGSTYEQYF	TGCAGCGTTGCCCCGGGGTCCACCTACGAGCAGTACTTC
TRBV28	TRBJ2-3	many	-	CASSLTVDTQYF	TGTGCCAGCAGTTTGACAGTAGATACGCAGTATTTT
TRBV28	TRBJ2-3	many	-	CASSLFSETDTQYF	TGTGCCAGCAGTTTATTTTCTGAGACAGATACGCAGTATTTT
TRBV6-2/TRBV6-3	TRBJ2-3	-	-	CASSPAGGGTTDTQYF	TGTGCCAGCAGCCCCGCAGGAGGGGGGACAACAGATACGCAGTATTTT
TRBV7-2	TRBJ1-1	-	-	CARSLTPPGPNEAFF	TGTGCCCGCAGCCTAACCCCGCCCGGGCCGAACGAAGCTTTCTTT
TRBV29-1	TRBJ2-7	-	-	CSVMVLKVGYEQYF	TGCAGCGTTATGGTGCTAAAAGTGGGATACGAGCAGTACTTC